This T cell receptor beta chain was sequenced in a study of identifying expanded T cells in peripheral blood. Some clones are missing from TCRdb's copy, which holds only in-frame ones; the method was immunoSEQ multiplex PCR. The sample includes 100,000 or so clones, around 89% of them seen just once. The CDR3 is 15 residues long. The germline CDR1 and CDR2 sequences are KGHSH and LQKENI. The germline V and J ends were trimmed by 3 bases and 7 bases, with 16 bases remaining between them. What was sequenced was blood. This receptor was obtained from a person between 18 and 75 years old in good health. The V call is TRBV18, the J call TRBJ1-5, with D possibly matching TRBD1 (6 bases). The CDR3 sequence: CASSPPNRVGQPQHF. The CDR3 nucleotides are TGTGCCAGCTCACCGCCTAACAGGGTCGGGCAGCCCCAGCATTTT. Combining the CDR3 with reference TRBV18 and TRBJ1-5 gives the whole variable domain NAGVMQNPRHLVRRRGQEARLRCSPMKGHSHVYWYRQLPEEGLKFMVYLQKENIIDESGMPKERFSAEFPKEGPSILRIQQVVRGDSAAYFCASSPPNRVGQPQHFGDGTRLSIL.